A selection of T cell receptor beta chains follows, all from one sample in a study of blood T cell repertoires in COVID-19. Generated by immunoSEQ multiplex PCR, the TCRdb table keeps only in-frame clones and is missing some. The sample carries about 190,000 clones, about 88% recorded once. The sample was peripheral blood. The origin of the receptors is a man between 18 and 35 years old with active or convalescent COVID-19. Both conserved end residues are part of each CDR3.

v_gene: TRBV30
CDR3aa: CAYSGGTQETQYF

v_gene: TRBV12-3/TRBV12-4
CDR3aa: CASSITGRAGYTF

v_gene: TRBV27
CDR3aa: CASSLIKGPSTDTQYF

v_gene: TRBV7-2
CDR3aa: CASSLTGTGGEDTQYF

v_gene: TRBV6-5
CDR3aa: CASSFTRVANEKLFF

v_gene: TRBV3-1/TRBV3-2
CDR3aa: CASSGQGGRGPNSPLHF

v_gene: TRBV5-6
CDR3aa: CASSHRRDGGKHF

v_gene: TRBV28
CDR3aa: CASSQGTGGSQPQHF

v_gene: TRBV18
CDR3aa: CASSSNLDGLKLFF

v_gene: TRBV2
CDR3aa: CAGRDRTNTEAFF

v_gene: TRBV19
CDR3aa: CASSLRWNNEKLFF

v_gene: TRBV2
CDR3aa: CASRQNVGASYEQYF

v_gene: TRBV4-3
CDR3aa: CASSPGDRTYNEQFF

v_gene: TRBV9
CDR3aa: CASSSELAGEETQYF

v_gene: TRBV15
CDR3aa: CATSRGANQETQYF

v_gene: TRBV9
CDR3aa: CASSVYGGAAQLYF

v_gene: TRBV5-6
CDR3aa: CASSRRQGAAEQYF

v_gene: TRBV18
CDR3aa: CASSPGMGLTDTQYF

v_gene: TRBV7-8
CDR3aa: CASSPRPMGQGTGELFF

v_gene: TRBV7-8
CDR3aa: CASSLDRRAGGYTF

v_gene: TRBV18
CDR3aa: CASSPPKTGGFREKLFF

v_gene: TRBV6-6
CDR3aa: CASSYSGRDSNEQYF

v_gene: TRBV6-2/TRBV6-3
CDR3aa: CASSFFATGATGELFF

v_gene: TRBV19
CDR3aa: CASSPTSGASATQYF

v_gene: TRBV5-1
CDR3aa: CASSLEGFREHGYTF

v_gene: TRBV7-9
CDR3aa: CASSLDSSYEQYF

v_gene: TRBV5-8
CDR3aa: CASSLIGTGAIGYTF

v_gene: TRBV5-6
CDR3aa: CASSLTGTPETQYF

v_gene: TRBV15
CDR3aa: CATRKTPRLAGFENIQYF

v_gene: TRBV30
CDR3aa: CAWINSGVNEQFF

v_gene: TRBV19
CDR3aa: CASSTSSVAKNIQYF

v_gene: TRBV10-3
CDR3aa: CAISPAESNQPQHF

v_gene: TRBV7-9
CDR3aa: CATQGRGTDTQYF

v_gene: TRBV5-1
CDR3aa: CASSLGTDRYSGNTIYF

v_gene: TRBV30
CDR3aa: CAWSGLLNYGYTF

v_gene: TRBV30
CDR3aa: CAWSYRRQGSRGTEAFF

v_gene: TRBV19
CDR3aa: CASTRGGMNTEAFF

v_gene: TRBV5-1
CDR3aa: CASSLGTGFGQPQHF

v_gene: TRBV21-1
CDR3aa: CASSTATGYEQYF

v_gene: TRBV10-1
CDR3aa: CASSEPAGRSKKLFF

v_gene: TRBV29-1
CDR3aa: CSVRVAMNTEAFF

v_gene: TRBV9
CDR3aa: CASAPEGGREAFF

v_gene: TRBV4-1
CDR3aa: CASSHIGQTNTGELFF

v_gene: TRBV24-1
CDR3aa: CATSATGANYYNEQFF

v_gene: TRBV24-1
CDR3aa: CATSDPTDYTQYF

v_gene: TRBV5-4
CDR3aa: CASSAKRDPYNEQFF

v_gene: TRBV29-1
CDR3aa: CSVAGTGGFDEQFF

v_gene: TRBV7-3
CDR3aa: CASSLSSGGTTEAFF

v_gene: TRBV7-3
CDR3aa: CASSWGGLSDNEQFF

v_gene: TRBV4-3
CDR3aa: CASSQDRATANTEAFF

v_gene: TRBV19
CDR3aa: CASSIQGLAGGPGTGELFF

v_gene: TRBV14
CDR3aa: CASSPPDRGDGYTF